This passage covers 17 T cell receptor beta chains from one sample sequenced in a study of PD-1 blockade in classical Hodgkin lymphoma. The assay was immunoSEQ multiplex PCR, and TCRdb's table has in-frame clones only and misses some. The sample records 15,000 to 16,000 clones, around 80% being singletons. Each and every patient relapsed after autologous stem cell transplantation, and patients got differing brentuximab vedotin exposure. The specimen comprised peripheral blood mononuclear cells (PBMCs), sampled before the second cycle of nivolumab. The receptors here all came from a human donor with classical Hodgkin lymphoma.

The chain is built from TRBV5-5 and TRBJ2-7, with D unclear. This CDR3 has 14 residues. The V gene's germline CDR1 is SGHKS and CDR2 YYEKEE (reference sequence). V lost 0 bases to trimming and J lost 2 bases, with 9 bases between them. The CDR3 is CASSLVHKTYEQYF. CDR3 bases: TGTGCCAGCAGCTTGGTCCATAAGACCTACGAGCAGTACTTC.

This sequence joins TRBV5-1 and TRBJ1-4; no firm D call. The CDR3 runs to 13 residues. CDR1 is SGHRS, CDR2 YFSETQ, per germline. The V gene lost 0 bases and the J gene lost 8 bases, with 8 bases spanning the gap. The DNA for the CDR3 is TGCGCCAGCAGCTTGGGACTACTCGAAAAACTGTTTTTT. This gives the protein CASSLGLLEKLFF.

The gene calls are TRBV7-8 and TRBJ1-2; tentative D call: TRBD1 (5 bases). Trimming pared 5 bases from V and 2 bases from J, leaving 21 bases between. This CDR3 is built from 17 residues. From germline, CDR1 is SGHVS and CDR2 FQNEAQ. This chain's CDR3 is CASSPGQRGGVNYGYTF. As DNA, the CDR3 is TGTGCCAGCAGCCCCGGTCAGCGGGGGGGAGTCAACTATGGCTACACCTTC.

This sequence joins TRBV6-5 and TRBJ1-1, with a possible D match to TRBD1 (6 bases). This CDR3 region has 12 residues. From germline, CDR1 is MNHEY and CDR2 SVGAGI. Trimming removed 6 bases from V and 8 bases from J, with 13 bases in between. The CDR3 nucleotides are TGTGCCAGCAGCCCTCGACAGGCCGAAGCTTTCTTT. Translating gives CASSPRQAEAFF.

The rearrangement uses TRBV4-1 and TRBJ1-3; D is unresolved. This CDR3 has 14 residues. Germline loops: CDR1 MGHRA, CDR2 YSYEKL. The V end was cut by 3 bases, the J end by 2 bases, with 8 bases between. The CDR3 bases are TGCGCCAGCAGCCAGGTTTCCACTGGAAACACCATATATTTT. It codes for CASSQVSTGNTIYF.

The gene calls are TRBV19 and TRBJ1-1, with D hard to call. Trimming took off 8 bases at V and 0 bases at J, with 16 bases between the two ends. The CDR3 loop spans 15 amino acids. Germline V gene data show CDR1 as LNHDA and CDR2 as SQIVND (reference sequence). In DNA, the CDR3 is TGTGCCAGTCGCCCGGGCCGTAGGATGAACACTGAAGCTTTCTTT. This sequence encodes CASRPGRRMNTEAFF. The full variable domain, completed using reference TRBV19 and TRBJ1-1, is DGGITQSPKYLFRKEGQNVTLSCEQNLNHDAMYWYRQDPGQGLRLIYYSQIVNDFQKGDIAEGYSVSREKKESFPLTVTSAQKNPTAFYLCASRPGRRMNTEAFFGQGTRLTVV.

The rearrangement links TRBV7-9 to TRBJ2-7; perhaps TRBD1 as D (5 bases). V was pared by 4 bases and J by 4 bases, with 11 bases between. The CDR3 runs to 13 residues. The germline CDR1 and CDR2 sequences are SEHNR and FQNEAQ (reference sequence). The CDR3 DNA follows: TGTGCCAGCAGCTCGAAGGACAAGTACGAGCAGTACTTC. Protein sequence: CASSSKDKYEQYF.

This clone was counted between two and nine times. One junction end disagrees with the germline gene, perhaps due to a read error. The chain is built from TRBV5-1 and TRBJ1-2, with D unclear. The CDR3 spans 15 residues. Germline values: CDR1 SGHRS, CDR2 YFSETQ. The CDR3 is CASSLWPGFNHGYTF. CDR3 bases: TGCGCCAGCAGCTTATGGCCCGGGTTTAACCATGGCTACACCTTC. The full variable domain, completed using reference TRBV5-1 and TRBJ1-2, is KAGVTQTPRYLIKTRGQQVTLSCSPISGHRSVSWYQQTPGQGLQFLFEYFSETQRNKGNFPGRFSGRQFSNSRSEMNVSTLELGDSALYLCASSLWPGFNHGYTFGSGTRLTVV.

CDR3 protein: CASSQVDLGLGFGTQYF. CDR3 sequence (DNA): TGCGCCAGCAGCCAAGTGGATTTGGGACTAGGGTTTGGGACCCAGTACTTC. The J gene is TRBJ2-5, the V gene TRBV4-1; 8 bases align to TRBD2. The CDR3 runs to 17 residues. Germline CDR1 MGHRA, CDR2 YSYEKL. Trimming removed 1 base from V and 7 bases from J; junction bases left unmatched: 14.

This clone was counted a few times. The chain couples TRBV6-5 to TRBJ2-2; no clear D. V lost 0 bases and J lost 6, with 14 bases in between. CDR1 MNHEY and CDR2 SVGAGI come from the germline V gene. The CDR3 totals 16 residues. CDR3 loop: CASSYSPRSGAGELFF. For the CDR3, the DNA is TGTGCCAGCAGTTACTCCCCTAGGTCAGGCGCCGGGGAGCTGTTTTTT.

This clone was seen a handful of times. The CDR3 region has the DNA TGTGCCAGCTCACCGACGAGGGGAACTGAAGCTTTCTTT. It codes for CASSPTRGTEAFF. The V and J genes are TRBV18 and TRBJ1-1; perhaps TRBD1 as D (5 bases). This CDR3 region has 13 residues. The germline gives CDR1 KGHSH, CDR2 LQKENI. The germline V and J ends were trimmed by 3 bases and 5 bases, with 10 bases remaining between them. The full variable domain, rest sourced from reference TRBV18 and TRBJ1-1, is NAGVMQNPRHLVRRRGQEARLRCSPMKGHSHVYWYRQLPEEGLKFMVYLQKENIIDESGMPKERFSAEFPKEGPSILRIQQVVRGDSAAYFCASSPTRGTEAFFGQGTRLTVV.

The V and J genes are TRBV6-1 and TRBJ2-7, with TRBD1 identical over 11 bases. The germline V gene has CDR1 MNHNS and CDR2 SASEGT. Germline trimming cut 7 bases from V and 3 bases from J; bases unmatched to any gene: 5. The CDR3 covers 14 residues. CDR3 nucleotides: TGTGCCAGCACAGGACAGGGGGCAATCTACGAGCAGTACTTC. This encodes CASTGQGAIYEQYF.

This clone was recorded a few times. The CDR3 is CASSEIPGGEQFF. The CDR3 nucleotides read TGTGCCAGCAGCGAGATTCCGGGGGGCGAGCAGTTCTTC. The genes are TRBV9 and TRBJ2-1; the D gene is possibly TRBD2 (7 bases). Germline lookup yields CDR1 SGDLS and CDR2 YYNGEE. V dropped 3 bases and J dropped 10 bases, with 14 bases sitting between them. The CDR3 runs to 13 residues.

This chain connects TRBV15 to TRBJ2-1; 9 nucleotides match TRBD2. Germline CDR1 and CDR2: LNHNV and YYDKDF (reference sequence). The CDR3 is made up of 17 amino acids. After removal of 3 bases from V and 7 bases from J, the junction contained 13 bases not matched to a gene. In DNA, the CDR3 is TGTGCCACCAGCAGGGGTATAGCGGGGGTTTTGGTTAATGAGCAGTTCTTC. Translated, it gives CATSRGIAGVLVNEQFF.

This chain links TRBV14 with TRBJ2-7; a weak D match, TRBD1 (6 bases). CDR3 size: 15 residues. Per the germline V gene, CDR1 is SGHDN and CDR2 is FVKESK. V dropped 0 bases and J dropped 5 bases, with 14 bases sitting between them. The CDR3 here is CASSQEPLTGNEQYF. CDR3 DNA: TGTGCCAGCAGCCAAGAGCCCCTCACAGGGAACGAGCAGTACTTC.

This clone showed up just a few times. The rearrangement joins TRBV19 to TRBJ1-2; 9 nucleotides line up with TRBD1. CDR1 is LNHDA, CDR2 SQIVND, per germline (reference sequence). This CDR3 has 14 amino acids. V shed 4 bases, J shed 4 bases, and the junction held 4 bases outside the gene matches. The CDR3 loop reads CASSRTGASYGYTF. CDR3 nucleotide sequence: TGTGCCAGTAGTAGGACAGGGGCGAGCTATGGCTACACCTTC. The entire variable domain, with the rest obtained from reference TRBV19 and TRBJ1-2, is as follows: DGGITQSPKYLFRKEGQNVTLSCEQNLNHDAMYWYRQDPGQGLRLIYYSQIVNDFQKGDIAEGYSVSREKKESFPLTVTSAQKNPTAFYLCASSRTGASYGYTFGSGTRLTVV.

The chain carries TRBV18 and TRBJ2-5; D may be TRBD2 (7 bases). The germline V gene has CDR1 KGHSH and CDR2 LQKENI. The CDR3 spans 14 residues. Deletions cut 6 bases from V and 5 bases from J, with 16 bases between. The CDR3 is CASSYTRGAETQYF. In DNA form, the CDR3 reads TGTGCCAGCTCCTATACCCGGGGGGCCGAGACCCAGTACTTC.